This T cell receptor beta chain appears in the sequencing data of a study of T cell repertoires in cytomegalovirus infection. Study-level information: An indication of both CMV infection and matching HLA type came from public TCR beta signatures.

Overall study findings and caveats: Dominating the ex vivo response were TCR beta clonotypes that were CMV-specific and HLA-C-restricted. CMV carriers with the relevant HLA were identified by cumulative public TCR beta family frequency.

This clonotype was counted between two and nine times. Its antigen is still unknown. TCRdb re-called the reads through MiXCR, storing one row per CDR3 protein. The sample comprises 300,000 to 400,000 distinct CDR3 sequences, approximately 32% of which are singletons, and about 19% rests with the top ten. Specimen: cultured PBMCs, collected from culture after CMV antigen stimulation. The clonotype comes from a human donor in good health (CMV status not recorded). Some clones in this sample may be carry-over from other donors' samples.

As DNA, the CDR3 is TGTGCCACCGCCGCGGCAGGGGAAAGAAACACCATATATTTT. The encoded protein is CATAAAGERNTIYF. The J gene is TRBJ1-3, the V gene TRBV7-9, with D perhaps matching TRBD1 (6 bases). The CDR3 length is 14 residues. V lost 10 bases and J 5 bases, leaving 18 bases between the germline ends. From germline, CDR1 is SEHNR and CDR2 FQNEAQ (reference sequence).